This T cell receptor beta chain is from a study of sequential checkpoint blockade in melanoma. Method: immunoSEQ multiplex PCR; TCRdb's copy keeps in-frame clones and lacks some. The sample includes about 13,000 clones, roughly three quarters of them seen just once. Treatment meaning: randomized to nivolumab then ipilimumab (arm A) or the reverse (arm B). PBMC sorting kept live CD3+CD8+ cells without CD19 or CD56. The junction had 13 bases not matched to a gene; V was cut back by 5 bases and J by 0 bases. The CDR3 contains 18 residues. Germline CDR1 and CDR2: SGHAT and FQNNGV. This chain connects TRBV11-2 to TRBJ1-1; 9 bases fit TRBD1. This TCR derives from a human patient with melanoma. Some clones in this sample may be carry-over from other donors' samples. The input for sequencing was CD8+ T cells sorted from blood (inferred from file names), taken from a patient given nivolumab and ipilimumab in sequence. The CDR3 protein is CASSIIPGQGLMNTEAFF. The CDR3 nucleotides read TGTGCCAGCAGCATTATTCCGGGACAGGGCCTCATGAACACTGAAGCTTTCTTT.